This T cell receptor (beta chain) was recovered during a study of T cells in tumors after PD-1 blockade. Study context: Excluded were patients with checkpoint blockade, immunosuppressants, or radiotherapy or other anti-cancer therapy within 4 weeks. Either cemiplimab 350 mg every 2 weeks or pembrolizumab 200 mg every 3 weeks was given. On average, tumor samples gave around 25,000 TCR templates and approximately 6,000 unique clonotypes.

The CDR3 totals 13 residues. V dropped 3 bases and J dropped 4 bases, with 10 bases sitting between them. Germline V gene data show CDR1 as KGHSH and CDR2 as LQKENI. Findings of the study overall: Peripheral recruitment is suggested, as some novel exhausted tumor clones were in pre-treatment blood.

Here immunoSEQ multiplex PCR was the method, and the copy in TCRdb shows in-frame clones only, minus some. The table shows roughly 12,000 clones, with roughly 69% occurring only once. This clone was counted a few times. Its specificity is unknown. The chain uses TRBV18 and TRBJ2-7; D uncertain. The source material was tumor tissue, sampled before anti-PD-1 treatment. This clonotype was obtained from a human donor with basal cell carcinoma. The CDR3 loop reads CASSPNTDYEQYF. In DNA form, the CDR3 reads TGTGCCAGCTCACCCAACACAGATTACGAGCAGTACTTC.